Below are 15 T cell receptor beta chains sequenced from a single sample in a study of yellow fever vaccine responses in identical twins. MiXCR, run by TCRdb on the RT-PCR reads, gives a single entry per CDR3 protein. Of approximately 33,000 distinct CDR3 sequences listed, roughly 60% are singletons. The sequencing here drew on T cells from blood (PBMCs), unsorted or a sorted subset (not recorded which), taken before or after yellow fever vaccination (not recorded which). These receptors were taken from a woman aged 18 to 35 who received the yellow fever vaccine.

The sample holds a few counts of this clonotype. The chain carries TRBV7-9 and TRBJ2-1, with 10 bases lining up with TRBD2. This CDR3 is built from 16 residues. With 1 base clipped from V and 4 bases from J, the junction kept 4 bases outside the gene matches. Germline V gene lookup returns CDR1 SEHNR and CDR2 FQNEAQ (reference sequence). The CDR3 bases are TGTGCCAGCAGCTTAGGAGCGGGGGGGCCATACAATGAGCAGTTCTTC. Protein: CASSLGAGGPYNEQFF.

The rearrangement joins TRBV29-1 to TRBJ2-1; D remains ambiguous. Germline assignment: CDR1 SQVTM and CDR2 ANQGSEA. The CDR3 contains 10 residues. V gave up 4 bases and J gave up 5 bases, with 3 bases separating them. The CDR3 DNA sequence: TGCAGCGTTGCAAACAATGAGCAGTTCTTC. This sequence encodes CSVANNEQFF.

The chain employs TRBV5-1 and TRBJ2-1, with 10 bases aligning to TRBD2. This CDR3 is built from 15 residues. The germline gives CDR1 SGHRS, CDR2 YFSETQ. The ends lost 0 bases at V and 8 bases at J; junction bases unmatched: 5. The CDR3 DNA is TGCGCCAGCAGCTTGGTGTCTAGCGGGAGCTATGAGCAGTTCTTC. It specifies CASSLVSSGSYEQFF.

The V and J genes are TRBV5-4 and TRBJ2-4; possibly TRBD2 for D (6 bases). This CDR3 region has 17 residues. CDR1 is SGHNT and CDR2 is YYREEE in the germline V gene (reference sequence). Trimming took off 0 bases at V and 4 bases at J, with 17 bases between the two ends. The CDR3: CASSLGDGRGTKNIQYF. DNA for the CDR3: TGTGCCAGCAGCTTGGGGGACGGACGCGGGACGAAAAACATTCAGTACTTC.

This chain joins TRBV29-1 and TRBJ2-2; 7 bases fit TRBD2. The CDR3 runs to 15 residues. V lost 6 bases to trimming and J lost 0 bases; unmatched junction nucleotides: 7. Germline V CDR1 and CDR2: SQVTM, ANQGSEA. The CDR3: CSVSGVNANTGELFF. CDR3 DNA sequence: TGCAGCGTCAGCGGGGTAAACGCGAACACCGGGGAGCTGTTTTTT.

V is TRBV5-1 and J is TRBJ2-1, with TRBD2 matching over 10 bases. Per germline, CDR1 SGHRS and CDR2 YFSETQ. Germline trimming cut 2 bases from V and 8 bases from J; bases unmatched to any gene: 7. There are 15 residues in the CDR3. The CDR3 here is CASSFERGGHDEQFF. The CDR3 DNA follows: TGCGCCAGCAGCTTCGAGCGGGGGGGCCACGATGAGCAGTTCTTC.

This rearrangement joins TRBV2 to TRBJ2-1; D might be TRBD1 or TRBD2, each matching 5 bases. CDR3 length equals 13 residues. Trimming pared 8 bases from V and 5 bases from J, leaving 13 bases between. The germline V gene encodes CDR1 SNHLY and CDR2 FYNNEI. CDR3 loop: CASFLGRNNEQFF. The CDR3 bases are TGTGCCAGCTTTTTGGGACGGAACAATGAGCAGTTCTTC.

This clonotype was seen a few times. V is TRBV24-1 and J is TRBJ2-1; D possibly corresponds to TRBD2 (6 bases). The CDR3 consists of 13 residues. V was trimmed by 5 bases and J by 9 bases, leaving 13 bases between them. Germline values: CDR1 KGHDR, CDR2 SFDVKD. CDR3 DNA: TGTGCCACCAGTGTCCTGGGGAGGAGTGAGCAGTTCTTC. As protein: CATSVLGRSEQFF.

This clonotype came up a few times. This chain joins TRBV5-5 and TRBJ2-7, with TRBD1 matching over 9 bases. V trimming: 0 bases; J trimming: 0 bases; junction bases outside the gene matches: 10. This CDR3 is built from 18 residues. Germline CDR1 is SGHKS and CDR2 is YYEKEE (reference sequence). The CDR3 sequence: CASSLDTGTGRSSYEQYV. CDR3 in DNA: TGTGCCAGCAGCTTGGACACCGGGACAGGGCGCAGCTCCTACGAGCAGTACGTC.

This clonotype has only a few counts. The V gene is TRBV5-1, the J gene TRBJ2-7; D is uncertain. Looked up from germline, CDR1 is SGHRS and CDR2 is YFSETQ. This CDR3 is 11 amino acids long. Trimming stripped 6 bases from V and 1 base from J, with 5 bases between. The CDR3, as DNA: TGCGCCAGCAAGGATTCCTACGAGCAGTACTTC. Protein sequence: CASKDSYEQYF.

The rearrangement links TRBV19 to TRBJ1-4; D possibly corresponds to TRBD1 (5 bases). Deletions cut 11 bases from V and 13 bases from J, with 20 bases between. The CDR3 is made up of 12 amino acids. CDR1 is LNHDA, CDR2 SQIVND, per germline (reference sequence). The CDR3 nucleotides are TGTGCCTGCTCCCGGGAGGGGTTGGGACTGTTTTTT. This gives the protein CACSREGLGLFF.

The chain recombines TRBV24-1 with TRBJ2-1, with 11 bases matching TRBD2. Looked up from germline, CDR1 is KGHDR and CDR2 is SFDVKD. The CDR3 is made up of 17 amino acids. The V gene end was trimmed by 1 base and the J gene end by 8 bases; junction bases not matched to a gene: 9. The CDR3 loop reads CATSDFRGTSGSDEQFF. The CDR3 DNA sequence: TGTGCCACCAGTGATTTCCGCGGCACTAGCGGGAGTGATGAGCAGTTCTTC.

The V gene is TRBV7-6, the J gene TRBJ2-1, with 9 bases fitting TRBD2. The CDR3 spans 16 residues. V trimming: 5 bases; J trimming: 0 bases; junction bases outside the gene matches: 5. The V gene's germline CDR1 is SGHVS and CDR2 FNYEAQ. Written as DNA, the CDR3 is TGTGCCAGCAGCCCCCTAGCGGGGAGCTCCTACAATGAGCAGTTCTTC. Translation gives CASSPLAGSSYNEQFF.

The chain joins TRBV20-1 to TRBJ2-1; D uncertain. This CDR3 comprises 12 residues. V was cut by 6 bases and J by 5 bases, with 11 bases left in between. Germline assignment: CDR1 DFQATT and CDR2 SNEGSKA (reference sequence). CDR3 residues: CSALGRNNEQFF. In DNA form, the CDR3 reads TGCAGTGCCTTAGGACGAAACAATGAGCAGTTCTTC.

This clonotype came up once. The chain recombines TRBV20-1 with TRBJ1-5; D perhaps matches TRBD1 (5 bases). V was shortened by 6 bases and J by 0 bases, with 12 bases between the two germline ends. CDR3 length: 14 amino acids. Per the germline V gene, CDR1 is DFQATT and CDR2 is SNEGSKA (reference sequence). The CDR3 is CSASGDYSNQPQHF. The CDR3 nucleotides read TGCAGTGCATCCGGGGACTATAGCAATCAGCCCCAGCATTTT.